Listed here is a single TCR beta chain. Its antigen is currently unknown. Generated by immunoSEQ multiplex PCR, the TCRdb table keeps only in-frame clones and is missing some. The sample has 130,000 or so clones, around 90% seen once. This entry comes from a study of T cell responses to AZD1222 COVID-19 vaccine. Whole-study results and caveats: Rises in breadth and depth of Spike-specific TCRs came after two AZD1222 doses. There were mostly white British donors and more females than males, and clonal diversity was possibly underestimated. Repertoires in all cases were sampled only once the peak T cell response had passed.

This TCR was sampled from an adult who received the AZD1222 COVID-19 vaccine. This sample comprised peripheral blood, obtained 28 days after the second AZD1222 dose.

Here the CDR3 reads CASSQVADPYGYTF. The CDR3 bases are TGCGCCAGCAGCCAAGTGGCGGATCCCTATGGCTACACCTTC. The chain recombines TRBV4-1 with TRBJ1-2; D not certain. The CDR3 is made up of 14 amino acids. Trimming left V 1 base short and J 4 bases short, with 10 bases between. Germline CDR1 is MGHRA and CDR2 is YSYEKL.